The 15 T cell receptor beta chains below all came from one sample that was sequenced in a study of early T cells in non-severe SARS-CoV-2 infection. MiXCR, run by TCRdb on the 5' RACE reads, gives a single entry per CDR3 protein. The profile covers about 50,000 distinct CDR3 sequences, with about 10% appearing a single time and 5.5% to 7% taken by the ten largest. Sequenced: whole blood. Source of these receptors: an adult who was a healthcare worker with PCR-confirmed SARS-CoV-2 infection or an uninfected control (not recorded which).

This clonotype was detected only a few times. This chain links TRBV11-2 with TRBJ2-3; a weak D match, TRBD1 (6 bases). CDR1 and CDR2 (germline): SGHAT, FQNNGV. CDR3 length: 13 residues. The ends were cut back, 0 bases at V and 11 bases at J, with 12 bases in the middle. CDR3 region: CASSLDQWGRQYF. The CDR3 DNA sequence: TGTGCCAGCAGCTTAGATCAATGGGGGCGGCAGTATTTT.

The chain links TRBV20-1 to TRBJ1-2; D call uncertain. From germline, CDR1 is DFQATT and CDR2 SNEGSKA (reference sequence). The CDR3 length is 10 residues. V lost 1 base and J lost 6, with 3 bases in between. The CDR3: CSARGDGYTF. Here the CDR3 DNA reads TGCAGTGCTAGAGGGGATGGCTACACCTTC.

The CDR3 sequence: CASSQDLVSRHSKAGGPDHNEQFF. The CDR3 nucleotides read TGCGCCAGCAGCCAAGATCTGGTTTCCCGACATTCCAAGGCGGGAGGGCCAGACCACAATGAGCAGTTCTTC. The rearrangement joins TRBV4-1 to TRBJ2-1, with 9 nucleotides matching TRBD2. The CDR3 contains 24 residues. The V gene's germline CDR1 is MGHRA and CDR2 YSYEKL. V shed 0 bases, J shed 5 bases, and the junction held 29 bases outside the gene matches.

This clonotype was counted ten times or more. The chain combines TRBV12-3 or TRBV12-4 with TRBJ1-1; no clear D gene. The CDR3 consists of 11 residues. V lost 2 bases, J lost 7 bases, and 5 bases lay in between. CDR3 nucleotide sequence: TGTGCCAGCAGTTTACTGCATGAAGCTTTCTTT. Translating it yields CASSLLHEAFF.

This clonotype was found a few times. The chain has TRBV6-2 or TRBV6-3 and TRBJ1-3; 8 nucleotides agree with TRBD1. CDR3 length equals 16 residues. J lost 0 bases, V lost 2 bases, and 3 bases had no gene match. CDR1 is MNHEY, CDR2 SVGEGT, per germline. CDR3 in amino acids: CASSYRDRPSGNTIYF. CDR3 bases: TGTGCCAGCAGTTACCGGGACAGGCCCTCTGGAAACACCATATATTTT.

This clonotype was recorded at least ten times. CDR3 DNA: TGCAGCGTTGAAGGTTTGGAGGAGACCCAGTACTTC. Translation gives CSVEGLEETQYF. The rearrangement uses TRBV29-1 and TRBJ2-5; no clear D gene. CDR1 is SQVTM and CDR2 is ANQGSEA in the germline V gene. The CDR3 runs to 12 residues. V lost 1 base to trimming and J lost 5 bases, with 8 bases between them.

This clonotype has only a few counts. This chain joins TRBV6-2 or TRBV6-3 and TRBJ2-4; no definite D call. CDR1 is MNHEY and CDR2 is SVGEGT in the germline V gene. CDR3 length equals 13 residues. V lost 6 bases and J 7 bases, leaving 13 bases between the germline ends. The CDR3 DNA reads TGTGCCAGCAGCTACAGCCTGGGCAACATTCAGTACTTC. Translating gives CASSYSLGNIQYF.

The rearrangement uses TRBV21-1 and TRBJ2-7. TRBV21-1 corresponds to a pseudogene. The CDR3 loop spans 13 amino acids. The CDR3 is CASSKRLDIEQYF. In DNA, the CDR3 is TGTGCCAGCAGCAAAAGACTTGACATCGAGCAGTACTTC.

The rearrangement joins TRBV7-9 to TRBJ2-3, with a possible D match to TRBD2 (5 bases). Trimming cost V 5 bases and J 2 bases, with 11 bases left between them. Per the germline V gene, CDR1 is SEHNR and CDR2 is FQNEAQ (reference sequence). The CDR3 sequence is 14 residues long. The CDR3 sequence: CASSPGLDTDTQYF. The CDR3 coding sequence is TGTGCCAGCAGCCCTGGACTCGACACAGATACGCAGTATTTT.

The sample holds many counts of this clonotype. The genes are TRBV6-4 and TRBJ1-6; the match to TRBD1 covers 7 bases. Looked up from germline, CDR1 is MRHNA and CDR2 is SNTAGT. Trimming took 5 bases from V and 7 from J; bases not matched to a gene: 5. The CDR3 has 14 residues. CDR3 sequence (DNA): TGTGCCAGCAGTATCCGGGACAGCAATTCACCCCTCCACTTT. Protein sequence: CASSIRDSNSPLHF.

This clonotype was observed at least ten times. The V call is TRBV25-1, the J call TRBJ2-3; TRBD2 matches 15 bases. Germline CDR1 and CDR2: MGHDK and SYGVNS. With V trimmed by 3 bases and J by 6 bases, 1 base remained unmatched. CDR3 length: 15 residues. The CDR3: CASSDGLAGGDTQYF. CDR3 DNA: TGTGCCAGCAGTGACGGACTAGCGGGAGGGGATACGCAGTATTTT.

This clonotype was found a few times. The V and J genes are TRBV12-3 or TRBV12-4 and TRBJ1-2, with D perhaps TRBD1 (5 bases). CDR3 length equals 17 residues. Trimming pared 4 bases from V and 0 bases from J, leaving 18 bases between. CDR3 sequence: CASSSPLGDQTNYGYTF. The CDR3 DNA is TGTGCCAGCAGTTCCCCTTTGGGGGACCAAACTAACTATGGCTACACCTTC.

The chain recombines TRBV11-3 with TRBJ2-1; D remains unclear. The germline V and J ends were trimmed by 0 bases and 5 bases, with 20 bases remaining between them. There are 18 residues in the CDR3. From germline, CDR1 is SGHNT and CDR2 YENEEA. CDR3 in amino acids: CASSLEGRLWPINNEQFF. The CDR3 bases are TGTGCCAGCAGCTTAGAGGGTAGACTTTGGCCCATCAACAATGAGCAGTTCTTC.

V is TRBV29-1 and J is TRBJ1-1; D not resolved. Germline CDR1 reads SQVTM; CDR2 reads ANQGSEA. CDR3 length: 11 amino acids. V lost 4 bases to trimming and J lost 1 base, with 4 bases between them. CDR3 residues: CSVGRNTEAFF. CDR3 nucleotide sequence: TGCAGCGTTGGCCGGAACACTGAAGCTTTCTTT.

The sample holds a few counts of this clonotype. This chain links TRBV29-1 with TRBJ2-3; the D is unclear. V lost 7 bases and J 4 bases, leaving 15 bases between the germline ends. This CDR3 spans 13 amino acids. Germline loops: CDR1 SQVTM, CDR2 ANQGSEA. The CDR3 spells CSGFRANSDTQYF. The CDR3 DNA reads TGCAGCGGCTTCCGGGCGAATTCAGATACGCAGTATTTT.